These T cell receptor beta chains were read from a single sample in a study of T cell changes during pregnancy in multiple sclerosis. Using immunoSEQ multiplex PCR, the repertoire was profiled, and TCRdb retains in-frame clones only, with some absent. In the table there are approximately 100,000 clones, 90% to 95% of which are singletons. The sequenced sample was peripheral blood, obtained before pregnancy. The receptors were gathered from a female donor with multiple sclerosis, enrolled in a pregnancy study. Each CDR3 is given with its conserved first and last residue. A D gene is named only where the DNA matches it firmly. Not all rows give a size; the values are once, few, many and, for expanded clones, a class.

V gene: TRBV13; D gene: TRBD2; clone size: NA; J gene: TRBJ2-3; CDR3 DNA: TGTGCCAGCAGCCCCGGTGGCGGGAGGGGCACAGATACGCAGTATTTT; CDR3 protein: CASSPGGGRGTDTQYF
V gene: TRBV7-8; D gene: TRBD2; clone size: NA; J gene: TRBJ2-1; CDR3 DNA: TGTGCCAGCAGCTTAGCCCCCTGGACTAGCCTCAGCCACAATGAGCAGTTCTTC; CDR3 protein: CASSLAPWTSLSHNEQFF
V gene: TRBV27; D gene: NA; clone size: NA; J gene: TRBJ1-5; CDR3 DNA: TGTGCCAGCAGTTCAGGGGTTAATCAGCCCCAGCATTTT; CDR3 protein: CASSSGVNQPQHF
V gene: TRBV29-1; D gene: TRBD1; clone size: NA; J gene: TRBJ2-1; CDR3 DNA: TGCAGCGTGGTACTAACAGGGGACTACAATGAGCAGTTCTTC; CDR3 protein: CSVVLTGDYNEQFF
V gene: TRBV4-2; D gene: NA; clone size: NA; J gene: TRBJ1-5; CDR3 DNA: TGTGCCAGCAGCCAAGAAATGGGGGCCTCCTGGCAGCCCCAGCATTTT; CDR3 protein: CASSQEMGASWQPQHF
V gene: TRBV6-5; D gene: NA; clone size: NA; J gene: TRBJ1-3; CDR3 DNA: TGTGCCAGCAGCCCCAGGGGCTATGGAAACACCATATATTTT; CDR3 protein: CASSPRGYGNTIYF
V gene: TRBV30; D gene: TRBD1; clone size: NA; J gene: TRBJ1-2; CDR3 DNA: TGTGCCTGGAGTGTAATGGCAGGGGGTCGGTATGGCTACACCTTC; CDR3 protein: CAWSVMAGGRYGYTF
V gene: TRBV19; D gene: TRBD2; clone size: NA; J gene: TRBJ2-3; CDR3 DNA: TGTGCCAGTAGCACGTCTAGCGGGAGTAGTACAGATACGCAGTATTTT; CDR3 protein: CASSTSSGSSTDTQYF
V gene: TRBV5-1; D gene: NA; clone size: NA; J gene: TRBJ1-1; CDR3 DNA: TGCGCCAGCAGCTCTGTTGGCTATGGGAGGGAGACTGAAGCTTTCTTT; CDR3 protein: CASSSVGYGRETEAFF
V gene: TRBV7-9; D gene: NA; clone size: NA; J gene: TRBJ1-1; CDR3 DNA: TGTGCCAGCACCCCAGCGGGGGCACTAACTGAAGCTTTCTTT; CDR3 protein: CASTPAGALTEAFF
V gene: TRBV27; D gene: TRBD2; clone size: NA; J gene: TRBJ2-1; CDR3 DNA: TGTGCCAGCAGTCCAGGGGTTAGCGGGAGACCCTACAATGAGCAGTTCTTC; CDR3 protein: CASSPGVSGRPYNEQFF
V gene: TRBV6-4; D gene: TRBD1; clone size: NA; J gene: TRBJ1-1; CDR3 DNA: TGTGCCAGCAGTCCGACAGGGGGGAACACTGAAGCTTTCTTT; CDR3 protein: CASSPTGGNTEAFF
V gene: TRBV25-1; D gene: NA; clone size: NA; J gene: TRBJ1-1; CDR3 DNA: TGTGCCAGCAGTGATCGGTACACTGAAGCTTTCTTT; CDR3 protein: CASSDRYTEAFF
V gene: TRBV19; D gene: TRBD1; clone size: NA; J gene: TRBJ1-2; CDR3 DNA: TGTGCCAGTAGTATTATGACAGGGATAGGGGCGGATGGCTACACCTTC; CDR3 protein: CASSIMTGIGADGYTF
V gene: TRBV28; D gene: NA; clone size: NA; J gene: TRBJ2-1; CDR3 DNA: TGTGCCAGCAGCTATTTAGCCGGGACATCCTACAATGAGCAGTTCTTC; CDR3 protein: CASSYLAGTSYNEQFF
V gene: TRBV6-4; D gene: TRBD1; clone size: NA; J gene: TRBJ1-4; CDR3 DNA: TGTGCCAGCAAGGACAGGGAGGGTGAAAAACTGTTTTTT; CDR3 protein: CASKDREGEKLFF
V gene: TRBV7-2; D gene: NA; clone size: NA; J gene: TRBJ1-2; CDR3 DNA: TGTGCCAGCAGCTTAGACAGCCCTCACTATGGCTACACCTTC; CDR3 protein: CASSLDSPHYGYTF
V gene: TRBV6-1; D gene: NA; clone size: NA; J gene: TRBJ2-1; CDR3 DNA: TGTGCCAGCTCTAGCAATGAGCAGTTCTTC; CDR3 protein: CASSSNEQFF
V gene: TRBV28; D gene: TRBD1; clone size: NA; J gene: TRBJ1-5; CDR3 DNA: TGTGCCAGCAGTTTATTGGGACAGGGCCACAATCAGCCCCAGCATTTT; CDR3 protein: CASSLLGQGHNQPQHF
V gene: TRBV29-1; D gene: TRBD1; clone size: NA; J gene: TRBJ1-3; CDR3 DNA: TGCAGCGTCGGGACAGACACCTCTGGAAACACCATATATTTT; CDR3 protein: CSVGTDTSGNTIYF
V gene: TRBV6-5; D gene: NA; clone size: NA; J gene: TRBJ1-1; CDR3 DNA: TGTGCCAGCAGCTATAGACAGAGAGACACTGAAGCTTTCTTT; CDR3 protein: CASSYRQRDTEAFF
V gene: TRBV11-1; D gene: NA; clone size: NA; J gene: TRBJ2-6; CDR3 DNA: TGTGCCAGCAGGTCTTATGGTAGGACAGTCGTGTCTGGGGCCAACGTCCTGACTTTC; CDR3 protein: CASRSYGRTVVSGANVLTF
V gene: TRBV18; D gene: TRBD1; clone size: NA; J gene: TRBJ2-1; CDR3 DNA: TGTGCCAGCTCACCACAGGGGGCAGACGGTGAGCAGTTCTTC; CDR3 protein: CASSPQGADGEQFF
V gene: TRBV6-5; D gene: NA; clone size: NA; J gene: TRBJ2-2; CDR3 DNA: TGTGCCAGCAGTTACGGTAGCGTCGTAACCGGGGAGCTGTTTTTT; CDR3 protein: CASSYGSVVTGELFF
V gene: TRBV5-1; D gene: NA; clone size: NA; J gene: TRBJ2-1; CDR3 DNA: TGCGCCAGCAGCTTAGGACTACACGATGAGCAGTTCTTC; CDR3 protein: CASSLGLHDEQFF
V gene: TRBV5-4; D gene: TRBD2; clone size: NA; J gene: TRBJ2-3; CDR3 DNA: TGTGCACCTACCGAGGCTAGCGGGAGTAGCACAGATACGCAGTATTTT; CDR3 protein: CAPTEASGSSTDTQYF
V gene: TRBV30; D gene: NA; clone size: NA; J gene: TRBJ2-7; CDR3 DNA: TGTGCCTGGCGCGGGGATTTCTACGAGCAGTACTTC; CDR3 protein: CAWRGDFYEQYF
V gene: TRBV9; D gene: NA; clone size: NA; J gene: TRBJ1-1; CDR3 DNA: TGTGCCAGCAGCGCGAAACTACAGGGAACTGAAGCTTTCTTT; CDR3 protein: CASSAKLQGTEAFF
V gene: TRBV9; D gene: TRBD2; clone size: NA; J gene: TRBJ2-1; CDR3 DNA: TGTGCCAGCAGCGTAGGGGTAGCGGGACGGAGGGATAATGAGCAGTTCTTC; CDR3 protein: CASSVGVAGRRDNEQFF
V gene: TRBV28; D gene: TRBD1; clone size: NA; J gene: TRBJ2-7; CDR3 DNA: TGTGCCAGCAGTCATCCGGGACAGGGGCTCTCCTACGAGCAGTACTTC; CDR3 protein: CASSHPGQGLSYEQYF
V gene: TRBV6-5; D gene: TRBD1; clone size: NA; J gene: TRBJ2-3; CDR3 DNA: TGTGCCAGCAGTCCGGACAGGGGCACAGATACGCAGTATTTT; CDR3 protein: CASSPDRGTDTQYF
V gene: TRBV6-5; D gene: NA; clone size: NA; J gene: TRBJ2-1; CDR3 DNA: TGTGCCAGCAGCCCAAGGGGAGGCCGTACCAATGAGCAGTTCTTC; CDR3 protein: CASSPRGGRTNEQFF
V gene: TRBV11-2; D gene: NA; clone size: NA; J gene: TRBJ2-1; CDR3 DNA: TGTGCCAGCAGCTTTGAGGGAGAGACCTACAATGAGCAGTTCTTC; CDR3 protein: CASSFEGETYNEQFF
V gene: TRBV4-1; D gene: NA; clone size: NA; J gene: TRBJ2-7; CDR3 DNA: TGCGCCAGCAGCCACCCCCTCAGCTCCTACGAGCAGTACTTC; CDR3 protein: CASSHPLSSYEQYF
V gene: TRBV27; D gene: TRBD1; clone size: NA; J gene: TRBJ2-5; CDR3 DNA: TGTGCCAGCAAGCCTTTAGACAGGGAAGAGACCCAGTACTTC; CDR3 protein: CASKPLDREETQYF
V gene: TRBV11-2; D gene: NA; clone size: NA; J gene: TRBJ1-1; CDR3 DNA: TGTGCCAGCAGCTTAGTCCGGGTTCTGAACACTGAAGCTTTCTTT; CDR3 protein: CASSLVRVLNTEAFF
V gene: TRBV19; D gene: NA; clone size: NA; J gene: TRBJ1-1; CDR3 DNA: TGTGCCAGTAGAGAAGGGGCTAATGAAGCTTTCTTT; CDR3 protein: CASREGANEAFF
V gene: TRBV29-1; D gene: TRBD2; clone size: NA; J gene: TRBJ2-1; CDR3 DNA: TGCAGCGCCGGCGCCATGATCGGACTAGCGGGTGGTGAGCAGTTCTTC; CDR3 protein: CSAGAMIGLAGGEQFF
V gene: TRBV4-3; D gene: TRBD2; clone size: NA; J gene: TRBJ2-7; CDR3 DNA: TGCGCCAGCAGCACGACTAGCGGGAGGGCCGAGCAGTACTTC; CDR3 protein: CASSTTSGRAEQYF
V gene: TRBV7-9; D gene: NA; clone size: NA; J gene: TRBJ2-7; CDR3 DNA: TGTGCCTGTATAGCGGCGGGCCGCACCTTCGAGCAGTACTTC; CDR3 protein: CACIAAGRTFEQYF
V gene: TRBV29-1; D gene: NA; clone size: once; J gene: TRBJ1-1; CDR3 DNA: TGCAGCGTAGCGGGCCTCATGAACACTGAAGCTTTCTTT; CDR3 protein: CSVAGLMNTEAFF
V gene: TRBV5-1; D gene: TRBD2; clone size: NA; J gene: TRBJ2-1; CDR3 DNA: TGCGCCAGCTCCCAGACTAGCGGGAGATATAATGAGCAGTTCTTC; CDR3 protein: CASSQTSGRYNEQFF
V gene: TRBV11-2; D gene: NA; clone size: NA; J gene: TRBJ1-1; CDR3 DNA: TGTGCCAGCAGCCAAACTACGGGAAACACTGAAGCTTTCTTT; CDR3 protein: CASSQTTGNTEAFF
V gene: TRBV5-1; D gene: TRBD2; clone size: NA; J gene: TRBJ2-6; CDR3 DNA: TGCGCCAGCAGCTCCTTAGGGACTAGCGGGAGAGGAGCTGGGGCCAACGTCCTGACTTTC; CDR3 protein: CASSSLGTSGRGAGANVLTF
V gene: TRBV14; D gene: TRBD1; clone size: NA; J gene: TRBJ1-1; CDR3 DNA: TGTGCCAGCAGCCAACTGGACAGGGGGTGGGACACTGAAGCTTTCTTT; CDR3 protein: CASSQLDRGWDTEAFF
V gene: TRBV7-9; D gene: NA; clone size: NA; J gene: TRBJ2-7; CDR3 DNA: TGTGCCAGCAGCTTAGAAACCGGGACTTACCCAACCTACGAGCAGTACTTC; CDR3 protein: CASSLETGTYPTYEQYF
V gene: TRBV30; D gene: NA; clone size: NA; J gene: TRBJ1-3; CDR3 DNA: TGTGCCTGCGTCGACTGGGGGGGGATCTCTGGAAACACCATATATTTT; CDR3 protein: CACVDWGGISGNTIYF
V gene: TRBV7-9; D gene: NA; clone size: NA; J gene: TRBJ1-2; CDR3 DNA: TGTGCCAGCAGCCTCACAACCCTAAGAGGGAACTATGGCTACACCTTC; CDR3 protein: CASSLTTLRGNYGYTF
V gene: TRBV5-1; D gene: TRBD2; clone size: NA; J gene: TRBJ2-5; CDR3 DNA: TGCGCCAGCAGCTTGCTCTCTAGCGGGGTGGAGACCCAGTACTTC; CDR3 protein: CASSLLSSGVETQYF